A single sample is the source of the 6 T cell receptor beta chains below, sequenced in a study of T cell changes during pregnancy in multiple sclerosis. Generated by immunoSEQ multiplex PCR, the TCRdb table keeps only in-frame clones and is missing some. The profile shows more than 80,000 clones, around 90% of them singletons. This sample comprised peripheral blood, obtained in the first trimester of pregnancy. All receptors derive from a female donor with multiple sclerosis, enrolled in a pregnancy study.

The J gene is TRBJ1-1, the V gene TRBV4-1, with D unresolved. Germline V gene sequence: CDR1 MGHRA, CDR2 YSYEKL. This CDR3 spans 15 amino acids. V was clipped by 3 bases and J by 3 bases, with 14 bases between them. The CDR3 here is CASSQIPSADTEAFF. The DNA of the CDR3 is TGCGCCAGCAGCCAGATCCCCAGTGCGGACACTGAAGCTTTCTTT.

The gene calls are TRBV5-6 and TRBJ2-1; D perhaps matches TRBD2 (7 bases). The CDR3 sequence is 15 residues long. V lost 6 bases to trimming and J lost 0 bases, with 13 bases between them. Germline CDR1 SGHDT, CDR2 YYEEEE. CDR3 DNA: TGTGCCAGCACCCTGGGAGGGGGCTCCTACAATGAGCAGTTCTTC. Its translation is CASTLGGGSYNEQFF. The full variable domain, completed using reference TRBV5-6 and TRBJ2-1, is DAGVTQSPTHLIKTRGQQVTLRCSPKSGHDTVSWYQQALGQGPQFIFQYYEEEERQRGNFPDRFSGHQFPNYSSELNVNALLLGDSALYLCASTLGGGSYNEQFFGPGTRLTVL.

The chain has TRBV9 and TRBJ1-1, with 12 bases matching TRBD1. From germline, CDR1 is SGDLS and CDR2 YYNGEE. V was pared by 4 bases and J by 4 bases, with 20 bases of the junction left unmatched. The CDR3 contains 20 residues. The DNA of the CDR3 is TGTGCCAGCAGCCCGCAAGGTAAAATCCGGGACAGGGGGCCGGGCACTGAAGCTTTCTTT. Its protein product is CASSPQGKIRDRGPGTEAFF.

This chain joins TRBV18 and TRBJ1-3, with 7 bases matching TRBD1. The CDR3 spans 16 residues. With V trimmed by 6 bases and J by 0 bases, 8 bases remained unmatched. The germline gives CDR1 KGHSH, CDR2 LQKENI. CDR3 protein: CASSPPRDSSGNTIYF. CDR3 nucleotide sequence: TGTGCCAGCTCTCCCCCCAGGGACAGCTCTGGAAACACCATATATTTT.

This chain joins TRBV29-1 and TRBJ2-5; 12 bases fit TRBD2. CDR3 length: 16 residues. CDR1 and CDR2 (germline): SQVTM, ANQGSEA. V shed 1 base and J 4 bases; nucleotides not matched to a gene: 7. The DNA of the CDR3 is TGCAGCGTTGAAGGACTCCTGACTAGCGGGAGAGAGACCCAGTACTTC. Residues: CSVEGLLTSGRETQYF.

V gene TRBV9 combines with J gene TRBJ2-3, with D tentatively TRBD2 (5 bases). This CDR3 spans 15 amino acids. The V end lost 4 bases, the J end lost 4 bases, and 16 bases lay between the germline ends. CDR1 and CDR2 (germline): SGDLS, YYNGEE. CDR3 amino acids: CASSYREHPADTQYF. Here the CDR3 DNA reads TGTGCCAGCAGCTATAGGGAGCATCCCGCAGATACGCAGTATTTT.